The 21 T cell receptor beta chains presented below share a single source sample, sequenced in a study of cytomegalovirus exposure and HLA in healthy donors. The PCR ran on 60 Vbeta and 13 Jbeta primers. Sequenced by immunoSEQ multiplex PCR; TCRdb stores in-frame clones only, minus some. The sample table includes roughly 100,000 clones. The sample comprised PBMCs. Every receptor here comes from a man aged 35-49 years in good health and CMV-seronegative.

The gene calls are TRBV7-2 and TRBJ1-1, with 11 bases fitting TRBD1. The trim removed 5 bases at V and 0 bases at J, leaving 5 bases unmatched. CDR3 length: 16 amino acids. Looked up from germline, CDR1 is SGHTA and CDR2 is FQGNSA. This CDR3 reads CASSPRDRGMNTEAFF. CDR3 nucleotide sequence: TGTGCCAGCAGCCCGCGGGACAGGGGGATGAACACTGAAGCTTTCTTT.

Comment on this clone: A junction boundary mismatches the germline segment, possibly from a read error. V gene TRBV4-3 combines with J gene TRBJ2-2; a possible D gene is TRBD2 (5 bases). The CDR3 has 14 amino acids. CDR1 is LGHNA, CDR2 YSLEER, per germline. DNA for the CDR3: TGCGCCAGCAGCCAAGAAGAGTTATCCGGGGAGCTGCTTTTT. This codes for CASSQEELSGELLF.

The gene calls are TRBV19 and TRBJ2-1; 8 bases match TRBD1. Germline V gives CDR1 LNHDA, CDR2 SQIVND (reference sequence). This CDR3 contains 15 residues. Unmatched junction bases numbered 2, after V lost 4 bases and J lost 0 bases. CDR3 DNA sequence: TGTGCCAGTAGTAGACAGGGGAACTCCTACAATGAGCAGTTCTTC. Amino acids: CASSRQGNSYNEQFF.

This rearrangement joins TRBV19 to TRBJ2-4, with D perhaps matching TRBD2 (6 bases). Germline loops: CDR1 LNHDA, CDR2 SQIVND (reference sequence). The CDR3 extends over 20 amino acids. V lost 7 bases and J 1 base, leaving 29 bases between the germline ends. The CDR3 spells CASTPTHRDSFWAAKNIQYF. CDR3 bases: TGTGCCAGTACCCCCACTCACCGGGACTCGTTTTGGGCGGCCAAAAACATTCAGTACTTC.

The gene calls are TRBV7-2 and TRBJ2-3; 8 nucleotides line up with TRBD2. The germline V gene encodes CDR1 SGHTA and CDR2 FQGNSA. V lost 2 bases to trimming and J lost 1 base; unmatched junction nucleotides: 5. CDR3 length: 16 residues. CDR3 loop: CASSLRAGGRTDTQYF. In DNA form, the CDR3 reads TGTGCCAGCAGCTTAAGGGCGGGAGGCCGCACAGATACGCAGTATTTT.

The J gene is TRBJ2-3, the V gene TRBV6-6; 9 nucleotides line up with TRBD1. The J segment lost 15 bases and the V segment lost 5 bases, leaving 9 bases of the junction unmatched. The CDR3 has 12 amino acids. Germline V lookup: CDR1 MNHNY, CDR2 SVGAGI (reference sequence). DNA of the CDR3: TGTGCCAGCAGTCCCGGGGACAGGGACAGATATTTT. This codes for CASSPGDRDRYF.

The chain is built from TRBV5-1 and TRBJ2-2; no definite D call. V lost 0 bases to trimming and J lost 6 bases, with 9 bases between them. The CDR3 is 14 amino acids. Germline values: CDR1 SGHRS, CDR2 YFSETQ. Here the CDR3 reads CASSLVGQAGELFF. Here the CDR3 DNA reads TGCGCCAGCAGCTTGGTTGGGCAGGCCGGGGAGCTGTTTTTT.

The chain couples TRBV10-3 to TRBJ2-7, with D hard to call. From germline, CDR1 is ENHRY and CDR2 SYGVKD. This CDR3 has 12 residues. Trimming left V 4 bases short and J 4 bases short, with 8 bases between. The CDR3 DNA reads TGTGCCATCAGTGGCATCGGGTACGAGCAGTACTTC. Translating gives CAISGIGYEQYF.

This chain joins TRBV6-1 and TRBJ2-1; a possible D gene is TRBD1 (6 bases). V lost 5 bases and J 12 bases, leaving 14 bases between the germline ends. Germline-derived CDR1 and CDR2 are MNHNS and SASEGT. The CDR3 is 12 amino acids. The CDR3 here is CASSSATGLQFF. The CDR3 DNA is TGTGCCAGCAGTTCAGCCACAGGGTTGCAGTTCTTC.

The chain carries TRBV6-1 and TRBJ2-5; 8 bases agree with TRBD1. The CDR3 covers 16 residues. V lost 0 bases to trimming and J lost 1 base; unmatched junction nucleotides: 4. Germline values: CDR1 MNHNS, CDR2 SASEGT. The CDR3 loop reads CASSEADRAFQETQYF. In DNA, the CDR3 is TGTGCCAGCAGTGAAGCGGACAGGGCGTTCCAAGAGACCCAGTACTTC.

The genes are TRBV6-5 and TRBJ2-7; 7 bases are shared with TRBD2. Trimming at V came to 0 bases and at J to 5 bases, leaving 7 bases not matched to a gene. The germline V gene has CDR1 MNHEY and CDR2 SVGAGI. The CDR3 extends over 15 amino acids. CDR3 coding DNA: TGTGCCAGCAGTTACTCGAATGCGGGAGACCACGAGCAGTACTTC. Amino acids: CASSYSNAGDHEQYF.

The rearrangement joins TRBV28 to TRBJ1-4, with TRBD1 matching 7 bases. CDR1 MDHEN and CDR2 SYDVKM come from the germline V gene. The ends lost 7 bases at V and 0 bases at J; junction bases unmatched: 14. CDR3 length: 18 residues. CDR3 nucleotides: TGTGCCAGCACCCCTTGGAGGGGACAGATCGCAACTAATGAAAAACTGTTTTTT. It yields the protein CASTPWRGQIATNEKLFF.

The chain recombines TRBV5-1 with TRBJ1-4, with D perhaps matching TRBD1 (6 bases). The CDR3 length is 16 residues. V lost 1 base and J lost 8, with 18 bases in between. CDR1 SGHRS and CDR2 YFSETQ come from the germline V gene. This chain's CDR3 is CASSLMGASWGEKLFF. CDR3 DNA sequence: TGCGCCAGCAGCTTGATGGGGGCCTCCTGGGGCGAAAAACTGTTTTTT.

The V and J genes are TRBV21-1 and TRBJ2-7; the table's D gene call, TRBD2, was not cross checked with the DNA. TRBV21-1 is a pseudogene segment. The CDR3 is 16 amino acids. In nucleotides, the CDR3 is TGTGCCAGCATCTCATTCGTGTTCCCACGCGGTGGCGAGCAGTACTTC. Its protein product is CASISFVFPRGGEQYF.

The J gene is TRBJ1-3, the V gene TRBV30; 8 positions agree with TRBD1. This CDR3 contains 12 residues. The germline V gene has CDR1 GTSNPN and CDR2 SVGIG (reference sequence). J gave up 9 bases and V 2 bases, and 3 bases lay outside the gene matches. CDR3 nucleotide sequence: TGTGCCTGGAGTCCCGGGACAGGCACCATATATTTT. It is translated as CAWSPGTGTIYF.

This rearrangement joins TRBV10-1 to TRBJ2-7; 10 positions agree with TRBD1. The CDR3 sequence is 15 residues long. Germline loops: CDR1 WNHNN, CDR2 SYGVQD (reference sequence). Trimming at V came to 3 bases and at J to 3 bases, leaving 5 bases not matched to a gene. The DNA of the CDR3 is TGCGCCAGCAGTGATATTGGGACAGGGGTCTACGAGCAGTACTTC. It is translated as CASSDIGTGVYEQYF.

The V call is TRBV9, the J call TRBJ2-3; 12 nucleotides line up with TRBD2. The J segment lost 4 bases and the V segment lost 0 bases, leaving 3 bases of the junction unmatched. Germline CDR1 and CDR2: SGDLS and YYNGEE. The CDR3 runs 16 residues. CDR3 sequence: CASSVDLAGGADTQYF. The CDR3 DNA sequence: TGTGCCAGCAGCGTAGATCTAGCGGGAGGGGCAGATACGCAGTATTTT.

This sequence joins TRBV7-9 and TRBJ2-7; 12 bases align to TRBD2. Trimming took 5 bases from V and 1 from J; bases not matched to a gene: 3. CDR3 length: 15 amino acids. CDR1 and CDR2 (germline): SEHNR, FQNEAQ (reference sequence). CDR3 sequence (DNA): TGTGCCAGCAGCCTCCTAGCGGGAGGGTCCTACGAGCAGTACTTC. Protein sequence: CASSLLAGGSYEQYF.

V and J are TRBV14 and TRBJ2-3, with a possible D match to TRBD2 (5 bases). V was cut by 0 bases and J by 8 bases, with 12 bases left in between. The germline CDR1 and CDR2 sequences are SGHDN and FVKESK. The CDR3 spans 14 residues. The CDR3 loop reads CASSQERVAGTQYF. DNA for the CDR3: TGTGCCAGCAGCCAAGAACGGGTGGCGGGTACGCAGTATTTT.

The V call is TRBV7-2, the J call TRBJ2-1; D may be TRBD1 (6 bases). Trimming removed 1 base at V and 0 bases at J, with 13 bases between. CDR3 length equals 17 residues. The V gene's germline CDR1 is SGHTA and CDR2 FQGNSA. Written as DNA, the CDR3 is TGTGCCAGCAGCTTAGTTCCGGGACAACGCTCCTACAATGAGCAGTTCTTC. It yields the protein CASSLVPGQRSYNEQFF.

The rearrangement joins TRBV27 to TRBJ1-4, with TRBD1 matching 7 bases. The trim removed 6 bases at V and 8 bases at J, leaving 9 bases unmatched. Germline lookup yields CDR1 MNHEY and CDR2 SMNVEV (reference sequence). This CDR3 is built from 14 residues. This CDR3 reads CASSELAGGEKLFF. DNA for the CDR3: TGTGCCAGCAGCGAGCTGGCAGGGGGGGAAAAACTGTTTTTT.